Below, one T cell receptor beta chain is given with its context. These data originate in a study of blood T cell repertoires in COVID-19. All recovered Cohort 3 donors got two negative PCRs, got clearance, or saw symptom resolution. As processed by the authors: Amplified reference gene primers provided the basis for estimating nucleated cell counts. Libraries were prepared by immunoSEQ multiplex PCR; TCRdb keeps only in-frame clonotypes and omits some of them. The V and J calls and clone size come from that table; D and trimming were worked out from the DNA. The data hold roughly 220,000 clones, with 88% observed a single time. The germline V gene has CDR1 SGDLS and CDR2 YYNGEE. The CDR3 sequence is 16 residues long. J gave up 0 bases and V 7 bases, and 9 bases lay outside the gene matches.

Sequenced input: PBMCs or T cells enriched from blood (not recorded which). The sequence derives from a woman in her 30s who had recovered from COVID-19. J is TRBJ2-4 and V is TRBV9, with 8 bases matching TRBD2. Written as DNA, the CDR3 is TGTGCCAGCGGGAGGGAAAGCGGGGGAGCCAAAAACATTCAGTACTTC. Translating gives CASGRESGGAKNIQYF.